What follows are 30 T cell receptor beta chains derived from one specimen sequenced in a study of T cell repertoires in cytomegalovirus infection. TCRdb fed the reads into MiXCR, producing one record per CDR3 protein. Found here are about 110,000 distinct CDR3 sequences, around 9.1% of them singletons; the top ten hold around 33%. The antigens these receptors bind are not known. The sample was PBMCs, sequenced either directly or after in vitro stimulation (not recorded which). The origin of the receptors is a human donor in good health (CMV status not recorded). Some clones in this sample may be carry-over from other donors' samples.

This clonotype has a count of ten or more. The CDR3 loop reads CASSGTANTGELFF. The CDR3 coding sequence is TGTGCCAGCAGCGGGACAGCGAACACCGGGGAGCTGTTTTTT. The chain links TRBV12-3 or TRBV12-4 to TRBJ2-2; 7 bases fit TRBD1. With 6 bases clipped from V and 0 bases from J, the junction kept 1 base outside the gene matches. The CDR3 contains 14 residues.

Only a few counts were recorded for this clonotype. This rearrangement joins TRBV24-1 to TRBJ2-1; 9 bases align to TRBD1. CDR1 is KGHDR, CDR2 SFDVKD, per germline. The V and J ends lost 4 bases and 7 bases, in that order; junction bases with no gene match: 10. CDR3 size: 16 residues. The CDR3 loop is CATSDTRQGGWNEQFF. CDR3 DNA: TGTGCCACCAGTGACACGCGACAGGGGGGTTGGAATGAGCAGTTCTTC.

The V and J genes are TRBV27 and TRBJ2-5, with 7 positions matching TRBD2. Germline assignment: CDR1 MNHEY and CDR2 SMNVEV (reference sequence). Unmatched junction bases numbered 9, after V lost 3 bases and J lost 5 bases. The CDR3 sequence is 15 residues long. DNA of the CDR3: TGTGCCAGCAGTTTTTTAACGGGAGGAGTCGAGACCCAGTACTTC. The encoded protein is CASSFLTGGVETQYF.

This clonotype was recorded many times. The chain carries TRBV7-8 and TRBJ1-6, with a weak D call TRBD1 (5 bases). CDR3 length: 15 residues. Trimming removed 2 bases from V and 8 bases from J, with 13 bases in between. CDR1 SGHVS and CDR2 FQNEAQ come from the germline V gene. This CDR3 reads CASSLRQGKDSPLHF. DNA of the CDR3: TGTGCCAGCAGCTTAAGGCAGGGAAAAGATTCACCCCTCCACTTT.

The chain links TRBV7-9 to TRBJ1-4; D remains ambiguous. Between the trimmed V and J ends, which lost 6 bases and 7 bases, there was a span of 15 bases. CDR1 is SEHNR, CDR2 FQNEAQ, per germline (reference sequence). CDR3 length equals 14 residues. CDR3 DNA sequence: TGTGCCAGCAGACCTACCGGCGGAAGTGAAAAACTGTTTTTT. Its protein is CASRPTGGSEKLFF. The complete variable domain, with remaining parts taken from reference TRBV7-9 and TRBJ1-4, reads DTGVSQNPRHKITKRGQNVTFRCDPISEHNRLYWYRQTLGQGPEFLTYFQNEAQLEKSRLLSDRFSAERPKGSFSTLEIQRTEQGDSAMYLCASRPTGGSEKLFFGSGTQLSVL.

This clonotype was recorded a few times. The rearrangement links TRBV14 to TRBJ2-1; perhaps TRBD2 as D (6 bases). The CDR3 contains 13 residues. Trimming shortened V by 0 bases and J by 11 bases, and 11 bases separated the two germline ends. Germline-derived CDR1 and CDR2 are SGHDN and FVKESK. CDR3 protein: CASSQDSGYQQFF. The CDR3 DNA is TGTGCCAGCAGCCAAGATAGCGGCTATCAGCAGTTCTTC.

The genes are TRBV7-2 and TRBJ2-1; D is unclear. Germline V gene lookup returns CDR1 SGHTA and CDR2 FQGNSA. Deletions cut 2 bases from V and 8 bases from J, with 7 bases between. This CDR3 has 12 residues. The CDR3 sequence: CASSLSLYEQFF. Here the CDR3 DNA reads TGTGCCAGCAGCTTATCCCTATATGAGCAGTTCTTC.

In this sample, this clonotype turned up many times. The V gene is TRBV27, the J gene TRBJ2-5; a weak D match, TRBD1 (9 bases). This CDR3 has 16 amino acids. Trimming left V 5 bases short and J 3 bases short, with 19 bases between. Germline V gene data show CDR1 as MNHEY and CDR2 as SMNVEV (reference sequence). The CDR3: CASSPRGRTGEETQYF. The DNA for the CDR3 is TGTGCCAGCAGTCCCCGCGGGAGGACAGGGGAAGAGACCCAGTACTTC.

This clonotype showed up just a few times. CDR3 DNA: TGTGCCAGCAGCCGAGGACAGGGGGCCTCTCCCCAGCATTTT. Translation: CASSRGQGASPQHF. The chain combines TRBV6-5 with TRBJ1-5; 11 positions agree with TRBD1. CDR1 MNHEY and CDR2 SVGAGI come from the germline V gene. There are 14 residues in the CDR3. The ends lost 6 bases at V and 10 bases at J; junction bases unmatched: 8.

This clonotype was counted at least ten times. CDR3 in amino acids: CASSYAYDQPQHF. The CDR3 nucleotides are TGTGCCAGCAGTTACGCTTATGATCAGCCCCAGCATTTT. The chain combines TRBV12-3 or TRBV12-4 with TRBJ1-5; D is unresolved. The CDR3 spans 13 residues. Trimming stripped 4 bases from V and 5 bases from J, with 9 bases between.

This clonotype showed up many times. The chain carries TRBV24-1 and TRBJ2-5; 9 bases are shared with TRBD2. The trim removed 3 bases at V and 2 bases at J, leaving 12 bases unmatched. CDR1 and CDR2 (germline): KGHDR, SFDVKD. The CDR3 runs 18 residues. For the CDR3, the DNA is TGTGCCACCAGTGATACTAGAAGCGGGAGGTCAAATCAAGAGACCCAGTACTTC. Residues: CATSDTRSGRSNQETQYF.

This chain connects TRBV7-3 to TRBJ2-1; TRBD2 agrees at 13 bases. Germline CDR1 SGHTA, CDR2 FQGTGA. J was trimmed by 3 bases and V by 3 bases; bases with no gene match: 2. The CDR3 has 16 amino acids. The CDR3 is CASSLTSGRNYNEQFF. The CDR3 DNA is TGTGCCAGCAGCTTGACTAGCGGGAGGAACTACAATGAGCAGTTCTTC.

This clonotype has a count of ten or more. The J gene is TRBJ2-1, the V gene TRBV19; D is possibly TRBD2 (5 bases). Germline assignment: CDR1 LNHDA and CDR2 SQIVND (reference sequence). Trimming stripped 2 bases from V and 8 bases from J, with 16 bases between. The CDR3 spans 15 residues. The DNA for the CDR3 is TGTGCCAGTAGTATATCTAGCCAAAGCTGGGATGAGCAGTTCTTC. Its translation: CASSISSQSWDEQFF.

This chain links TRBV30 with TRBJ2-5; no definite D call. The CDR3 is 14 residues long. Deletions cut 3 bases from V and 7 bases from J, with 18 bases between. Looked up from germline, CDR1 is GTSNPN and CDR2 is SVGIG (reference sequence). This chain's CDR3 is CAWSALLGKGTQYF. For the CDR3, the DNA is TGTGCCTGGAGCGCTCTATTAGGAAAGGGGACCCAGTACTTC.

The chain combines TRBV7-9 with TRBJ2-7, with 7 bases fitting TRBD2. The CDR3 consists of 13 residues. V lost 4 bases, J lost 0 bases, and 0 bases stayed unmatched. Per the germline V gene, CDR1 is SEHNR and CDR2 is FQNEAQ (reference sequence). The CDR3 nucleotides read TGTGCCAGCAGCTCGGGGGGCTCCTACGAGCAGTACTTC. This translates into CASSSGGSYEQYF. The complete variable domain, with remaining parts taken from reference TRBV7-9 and TRBJ2-7, reads DTGVSQNPRHKITKRGQNVTFRCDPISEHNRLYWYRQTLGQGPEFLTYFQNEAQLEKSRLLSDRFSAERPKGSFSTLEIQRTEQGDSAMYLCASSSGGSYEQYFGPGTRLTVT.

This clonotype was seen at least ten times. J is TRBJ2-7 and V is TRBV29-1; 7 bases align to TRBD1. This CDR3 has 13 residues. The germline V gene has CDR1 SQVTM and CDR2 ANQGSEA. V shed 5 bases and J 3 bases; nucleotides not matched to a gene: 7. The CDR3 region is CSVQGGPNYEQYF. The CDR3 bases are TGCAGCGTTCAAGGGGGCCCGAACTACGAGCAGTACTTC.

This clonotype occurred a few times. The chain employs TRBV28 and TRBJ1-1; 10 bases are shared with TRBD1. The CDR3 has 17 residues. With 4 bases clipped from V and 1 base from J, the junction kept 9 bases outside the gene matches. Germline values: CDR1 MDHEN, CDR2 SYDVKM. CDR3 DNA: TGTGCCAGCAGTTACCCCGGGACAGGGGTCCGGAACACTGAAGCTTTCTTT. It is translated as CASSYPGTGVRNTEAFF.

This clonotype has just a few counts. The rearrangement uses TRBV6-5 and TRBJ1-1; TRBD1 might be the D (5 bases). The germline V gene has CDR1 MNHEY and CDR2 SVGAGI. This CDR3 has 19 residues. V was shortened by 8 bases and J by 3 bases, with 31 bases between the two germline ends. Here the CDR3 DNA reads TGTGCCAGCTCGTTGGCGTTAGGCATTTTGGGGGATTGGGACACTGAAGCTTTCTTT. It encodes CASSLALGILGDWDTEAFF.

This clonotype has a count of ten or more. The genes are TRBV7-9 and TRBJ2-7; D is uncertain. Trimming shortened V by 5 bases and J by 4 bases, and 9 bases separated the two germline ends. The CDR3 has 12 amino acids. The germline CDR1 and CDR2 sequences are SEHNR and FQNEAQ (reference sequence). The CDR3 loop is CASSRSWYEQYF. In DNA, the CDR3 is TGTGCCAGCAGCCGGAGCTGGTACGAGCAGTACTTC. Full variable domain (remainder filled in from reference TRBV7-9 and TRBJ2-7): DTGVSQNPRHKITKRGQNVTFRCDPISEHNRLYWYRQTLGQGPEFLTYFQNEAQLEKSRLLSDRFSAERPKGSFSTLEIQRTEQGDSAMYLCASSRSWYEQYFGPGTRLTVT.

This clonotype has a count of ten or more. This chain joins TRBV7-2 and TRBJ2-5; D not resolved. CDR1 and CDR2 from the germline V gene are SGHTA and FQGNSA. This CDR3 contains 12 residues. Trimming took off 2 bases at V and 5 bases at J, with 6 bases between the two ends. The CDR3 protein is CASSLNLETQYF. The DNA of the CDR3 is TGTGCCAGCAGCTTAAACCTCGAGACCCAGTACTTC.

This clonotype was counted at least ten times. V usage is TRBV7-6 and J usage is TRBJ2-2; D gene uncertain. Germline V gives CDR1 SGHVS, CDR2 FNYEAQ. There are 12 residues in the CDR3. Trimming stripped 2 bases from V and 7 bases from J, with 5 bases between. This chain's CDR3 is CASSLSVGELFF. CDR3 DNA: TGTGCCAGCAGCTTATCGGTCGGGGAGCTGTTTTTT.

This clonotype was found many times. CDR3 nucleotide sequence: TGTGCCAGCAGCCTCTGGGCTAGCGGGACCTACAATGAGCAGTTCTTC. Translation: CASSLWASGTYNEQFF. The chain joins TRBV7-2 to TRBJ2-1; 9 bases are shared with TRBD2. The V gene end was trimmed by 5 bases and the J gene end by 2 bases; junction bases not matched to a gene: 7. The germline CDR1 and CDR2 sequences are SGHTA and FQGNSA. The CDR3 length is 16 residues.

This clonotype was counted only a few times. V usage is TRBV5-1 and J usage is TRBJ1-2; D gene uncertain. This CDR3 region has 13 residues. CDR1 is SGHRS and CDR2 is YFSETQ in the germline V gene. V gave up 0 bases and J gave up 8 bases, with 11 bases separating them. CDR3 region: CASSLDGVMGYTF. As DNA, the CDR3 is TGCGCCAGCAGCTTGGATGGAGTCATGGGCTACACCTTC.

This clonotype came up a few times. The V call is TRBV2, the J call TRBJ2-3; 14 bases agree with TRBD2. V trimming: 4 bases; J trimming: 9 bases; junction bases outside the gene matches: 9. The germline V gene encodes CDR1 SNHLY and CDR2 FYNNEI. CDR3 length: 16 amino acids. The CDR3 DNA reads as TGTGCCAGCAGTGGACCGGGACTAGCGGGAGAAGGAACGCAGTATTTT. This gives the protein CASSGPGLAGEGTQYF.

This clonotype occurred many times. The chain links TRBV15 to TRBJ2-1, with 8 bases fitting TRBD2. Germline V gene sequence: CDR1 LNHNV, CDR2 YYDKDF (reference sequence). V trimming: 0 bases; J trimming: 4 bases; junction bases outside the gene matches: 8. This CDR3 region has 17 residues. Here the CDR3 DNA reads TGTGCCACCAGCAGAGATCTCCCTAGCGGGTTTTACAATGAGCAGTTCTTC. Protein: CATSRDLPSGFYNEQFF.

This rearrangement joins TRBV7-2 to TRBJ2-7, with TRBD1 matching 9 bases. With V trimmed by 6 bases and J by 4 bases, 10 bases remained unmatched. This CDR3 spans 15 amino acids. Germline CDR1 is SGHTA and CDR2 is FQGNSA. CDR3 sequence: CASSLSGQGQYEQYF. The DNA of the CDR3 is TGTGCCAGCAGTCTGTCGGGACAGGGACAATACGAGCAGTACTTC. Full variable domain (rest looked up from reference TRBV7-2 and TRBJ2-7): GAGVSQSPSNKVTEKGKDVELRCDPISGHTALYWYRQSLGQGLEFLIYFQGNSAPDKSGLPSDRFSAERTGGSVSTLTIQRTQQEDSAVYLCASSLSGQGQYEQYFGPGTRLTVT.

V is TRBV7-9 and J is TRBJ2-7, with D perhaps assigned TRBD1 or TRBD2 (5 bases each). Germline CDR1 reads SEHNR; CDR2 reads FQNEAQ (reference sequence). The CDR3 runs 13 residues. Between the trimmed V and J ends, which lost 5 bases and 6 bases, there was a span of 14 bases. The DNA for the CDR3 is TGTGCCAGCAGCATAAGAGGGGTAGGCGAGCAGTACTTC. As protein: CASSIRGVGEQYF.

This clonotype was seen repeatedly, ten times or more. The rearrangement uses TRBV7-2 and TRBJ2-1; no clear D gene. Trimming took 1 base from V and 7 from J, leaving 11 bases between them. CDR1 is SGHTA and CDR2 is FQGNSA in the germline V gene. This CDR3 has 14 amino acids. Written as DNA, the CDR3 is TGTGCCAGCAGCTTAGGATGGGAAGGTAATGAGCAGTTCTTC. It yields the protein CASSLGWEGNEQFF. The full variable domain, its missing parts supplied by reference TRBV7-2 and TRBJ2-1, is GAGVSQSPSNKVTEKGKDVELRCDPISGHTALYWYRQSLGQGLEFLIYFQGNSAPDKSGLPSDRFSAERTGGSVSTLTIQRTQQEDSAVYLCASSLGWEGNEQFFGPGTRLTVL.

In this sample, this clonotype turned up a few times. The V gene is TRBV5-5, the J gene TRBJ2-3, with 7 bases identical to TRBD2. The CDR3 runs 15 residues. After removal of 4 bases from V and 1 base from J, the junction contained 6 bases not matched to a gene. The germline V gene has CDR1 SGHKS and CDR2 YYEKEE (reference sequence). The CDR3 region has the DNA TGTGCCAGCAGCGCCAGCGGGATCCGCACAGATACGCAGTATTTT. Its protein product is CASSASGIRTDTQYF.

This clonotype was found a few times. This sequence joins TRBV6-1 and TRBJ1-1; unclear D gene. V dropped 1 base and J dropped 4 bases, with 13 bases sitting between them. The CDR3 is 15 amino acids. The germline gives CDR1 MNHNS, CDR2 SASEGT. CDR3 loop: CASSEERVSATEAFF. CDR3 bases: TGTGCCAGCAGTGAAGAAAGGGTTTCGGCCACTGAAGCTTTCTTT.